A selection of T cell receptor beta chains follows, all from one sample in a study of shared clonotypes between healthy human individuals. Using immunoSEQ multiplex PCR, the repertoire was profiled, and TCRdb retains in-frame clones only, with some absent. The table shows 2 million to 2.5 million clones, with over 85% occurring only once. The sample consisted of naive CD4+ T cells from PBMCs. The receptors originated from a man younger than 35 in good health. Some clones in this sample may be carry-over from other donors' samples. CDR3s include the opening cysteine and the closing phenylalanine or tryptophan. D genes are given only for firm matches.

cdr3_length v_call d_call cdr3_aa
13 TRBV18 . CASSPRETDEQYF
14 TRBV5-5 . CASSFIGGDTEAFF
14 TRBV7-9 TRBD1 CASSSDRGRQPQHF
15 TRBV9 TRBD1 CASSAGTGGWTEAFF
18 TRBV10-2 . CASSPKGSGPDSNQPQHF
14 TRBV9 . CASSVLGLNTEAFF
14 TRBV11-1 . CASTIAAGMETQYF
10 TRBV20-1 . CSAHDRIQYF
14 TRBV15 . CATSRDSRGNEQFF
11 TRBV20-1 . CSAMYEDIQYF
15 TRBV4-2 . CASSPRVGAGNTIYF
14 TRBV28 TRBD2 CASSPTGGSYEQYF
15 TRBV4-1 TRBD1 CASSQEGQGFGELFF
11 TRBV28 . CASSPTYGYTF
14 TRBV29-1 . CSVENHWGSGEQYF
14 TRBV28 TRBD1 CASSSPGQTDTQYF
15 TRBV4-1 TRBD2 CASSHLAGGEDTQYF
14 TRBV27 . CASSIQGFDQPQHF
14 TRBV28 . CASSLLTPPSRAFF
14 TRBV9 . CASSVRGEGDEQYF
17 TRBV30 TRBD1 CAWSVTLTGGSYNEQFF
17 TRBV2 . CASSVDLVGWGQETQYF
13 TRBV10-3 . CAISESPYNEQFF
16 TRBV7-9 TRBD1 CASSLTGVTGANVLTF
18 TRBV7-8 TRBD1 CASSSGQGAPSGANVLTF
13 TRBV30 TRBD1 CAWSSQGVYEQYF
16 TRBV7-8 . CASSLVLTSHINEQFF
10 TRBV2 . CASRGNGYTF
20 TRBV7-8 . CASSLVGRGPSYYMNTEAFF
18 TRBV9 TRBD2 CASSAGTRVGQDTGELFF
13 TRBV7-8 . CASSLGGRQPQHF
17 TRBV28 . CASSLWTGFSGANVLTF
15 TRBV15 . CATSPHRIGANVLTF
15 TRBV19 TRBD1 CASSTRQGLDQPQHF
12 TRBV28 . CASSLVWGARHF
15 TRBV19 . CASSKYRSPLNEQFF
14 TRBV5-1 TRBD2 CASSPIAGLETQYF
13 TRBV5-1 TRBD1 CASSLDRDNEAFF
14 TRBV7-2 . CASSPIPGNTEAFF
14 TRBV7-9 . CASSPRGSGSPLHF
13 TRBV10-3 TRBD1 CAISGALTGTQHF
14 TRBV25-1 . CASRSAVSTDTQYF
16 TRBV9 . CASSEGVARTTYEQYF
15 TRBV2 . CASSGEGIANEKLFF